This TCR beta chain is from a study of blood T cell repertoires in COVID-19. This CDR3 comprises 12 residues. Trimming removed 4 bases at V and 8 bases at J, with 8 bases between. The germline CDR1 and CDR2 sequences are SGHAT and FQNNGV. Method: immunoSEQ multiplex PCR; TCRdb's copy keeps in-frame clones and lacks some. The sample carries 150,000 or so clones, approximately 90% recorded once. V is TRBV11-2 and J is TRBJ1-4, with unresolved D. The source of this sequence is a woman aged 45 to 65 who had recovered from COVID-19. The sample consisted of PBMCs or T cells enriched from blood (not recorded which). The CDR3 coding sequence is TGTGCCAGCAGCTCTTCGGGAGAAAAACTGTTTTTT. This encodes CASSSSGEKLFF.